This T cell receptor (beta chain) was identified during a study of blood T cell repertoires in COVID-19. Study in general: Samples of COVID-19 (acute and convalescent) were obtained from the United States, Italy and Spain. PBMCs, B-cell-depleted T cells, or T cells provided the cDNA or gDNA that made up the material.

Original processing notes: Amplification with reference gene primers provided the estimates of nucleated cell counts. Clones were read by immunoSEQ multiplex PCR, and TCRdb kept only the in-frame ones, dropping some. V, J and clone size reflect that table, while D and trimming were determined from the DNA. The table shows over 100,000 clones, with 84% occurring only once. CDR3 length: 13 amino acids. Trimming took off 4 bases at V and 5 bases at J, with 12 bases between the two ends. Germline V gene sequence: CDR1 LNHDA, CDR2 SQIVND (reference sequence). The receptor was derived from a woman between 55 and 75 years old with acute or convalescent COVID-19. The sequencing sample was made of peripheral blood. The rearrangement joins TRBV19 to TRBJ2-7, with D perhaps TRBD1 (5 bases). CDR3 coding DNA: TGTGCCAGTAGTAGTACAGGTTTTCACGAGCAGTACTTC. Translated, it gives CASSSTGFHEQYF. Supplemented by reference TRBV19 and TRBJ2-7, the full variable domain reads DGGITQSPKYLFRKEGQNVTLSCEQNLNHDAMYWYRQDPGQGLRLIYYSQIVNDFQKGDIAEGYSVSREKKESFPLTVTSAQKNPTAFYLCASSSTGFHEQYFGPGTRLTVT.